The 2 T cell receptor beta chains presented below share a single source sample, sequenced in a study of blood T cell repertoires in COVID-19. Assay: immunoSEQ multiplex PCR; the TCRdb copy retains only in-frame clones and omits some. The table includes 250,000 to 400,000 clones, approximately 89% detected once. The specimen was peripheral blood. The receptor source for this set is a woman in her 30s with COVID-19, enrolled during active disease.

This clone was seen a few times. The V gene is TRBV7-9, the J gene TRBJ2-5; the match to TRBD2 covers 9 bases. Germline CDR1 SEHNR, CDR2 FQNEAQ (reference sequence). This CDR3 spans 15 amino acids. V lost 0 bases and J lost 5; bases outside the gene matches: 4. CDR3 sequence: CASSLARGGRETQYF. The CDR3 DNA sequence: TGTGCCAGCAGCTTAGCGCGGGGGGGCCGTGAGACCCAGTACTTC.

This chain links TRBV6-5 with TRBJ1-4; 7 bases match TRBD1. Germline values: CDR1 MNHEY, CDR2 SVGAGI. V lost 5 bases, J lost 8 bases, and 8 bases stayed unmatched. The CDR3 has 14 amino acids. The CDR3 loop reads CASSPDREREKLFF. CDR3 DNA sequence: TGTGCCAGCAGTCCCGACAGGGAGAGGGAAAAACTGTTTTTT.